Listed below are T cell receptor beta chains from one sample, sequenced in a study of vaccination and CD4 T cells after COVID-19. TCRdb used MiXCR to reprocess the PCR reads, holding one entry per CDR3 protein. The sample shows about 20,000 distinct CDR3 sequences, roughly 70% of them seen only once. These TCRs are of unknown antigen specificity. Sequenced input: CD4+ T cells from blood, cultured in vitro. The origin of the receptors is a human donor who had recovered from COVID-19. Both conserved end residues are part of each CDR3. The D gene is left open where the match is weak. Clone size is not always given. Where it is, it says once, few, many or a class for expanded clones.

>TRBV7-2|NA|TRBJ1-2|NA
TGTGCCAGCAGCCGACCAGGGTCCTATGGCTACACCTTC
CASSRPGSYGYTF
>TRBV7-2|NA|TRBJ2-5|few
TGTGCCAGCAGCTTAGGGACTCGCCGGGAGACCCAGTACTTC
CASSLGTRRETQYF
>TRBV7-9|NA|TRBJ1-1|NA
TGTGCCAGCAGCTTGGTGCCGATCTCCACTGAAGCTTTCTTT
CASSLVPISTEAFF
>TRBV6-1|NA|TRBJ1-1|NA
TGTGCCAGCGGGGGGTCCGGTGAAGCTTTCTTT
CASGGSGEAFF
>TRBV6-1|NA|TRBJ2-5|NA
TGTGCCAGCAGTGAAGCGGCCCAGTGGGAGACCCAGTACTTC
CASSEAAQWETQYF
>TRBV6-2/TRBV6-3|NA|TRBJ2-7|NA
TGTGCCAGCAGTTACTCCCCATCAAGCTCCTACGAGCAGTACTTC
CASSYSPSSSYEQYF
>TRBV20-1|TRBD1|TRBJ2-7|once
TGCAGTGCTATCGGACAGGGTGTATACGAGCAGTACTTC
CSAIGQGVYEQYF
>TRBV6-1|NA|TRBJ1-5|NA
TGTGCCAGTGCGACGGGGGGAGGCGGTCAGCCCCAGCATTTT
CASATGGGGQPQHF
>TRBV15|TRBD1|TRBJ1-5|few
TGTGCCACCAGCAGAGCCGGGACAGGGGGCCGAAATCAGCCCCAGCATTTT
CATSRAGTGGRNQPQHF
>TRBV12-3/TRBV12-4|TRBD1|TRBJ1-6|NA
TGTGCCAGCAGCACTTCGGGACAGGGTTATTCACCCCTCCACTTT
CASSTSGQGYSPLHF
>TRBV7-2|TRBD2|TRBJ2-3|NA
TGTGCCAGCAGCGGGGAATTGGTCGGGGGGGCTGCAGATACGCAGTATTTT
CASSGELVGGAADTQYF
>TRBV6-9|TRBD1|TRBJ1-1|few
TGTGCCAGCAGTTATCGGGAGACAGGGAATATCCGGAGGAACACTGAAGCTTTCTTT
CASSYRETGNIRRNTEAFF
>TRBV6-2/TRBV6-3|TRBD1|TRBJ1-1|few
TGTGCCAGCAGGGGGATGGTGGACAGGAAAGCTTTCTTT
CASRGMVDRKAFF
>TRBV24-1|NA|TRBJ1-2|NA
TGTGCCACCAGTGATGGGACATCCCGGGGCTACACCTTC
CATSDGTSRGYTF
>TRBV27|NA|TRBJ1-1|once
TGTGCCAGCAGTTTATTTCATATGGGCAGGAACACTGAAGCTTTCTTT
CASSLFHMGRNTEAFF
>TRBV6-1|NA|TRBJ1-6|few
TGTGCCAGCAACCGGGGGGTGGGCTCCTATAATTCACCCCTCCACTTT
CASNRGVGSYNSPLHF
>TRBV29-1|NA|TRBJ1-5|few
TGCAGCGTTGCCACAGGGATCAATCAGCCCCAGCATTTT
CSVATGINQPQHF
>TRBV20-1|NA|TRBJ2-5|few
TGCAGTGCTAGAGATGAACCCCCTCGGGGGACCCAGTACTTC
CSARDEPPRGTQYF
>TRBV7-9|NA|TRBJ1-2|NA
TGTGCCAGCAGCTTAAGGACTAACTATGGCTACACCTTC
CASSLRTNYGYTF
>TRBV11-3|TRBD2|TRBJ2-7|NA
TGTGCCAGCAGCTTAGGGGGGACTACCTACGAGCAGTACTTC
CASSLGGTTYEQYF
>TRBV20-1|NA|TRBJ1-2|few
TGCAGTGCTAGGGGACACCTTAACTATGGCTACACCTTC
CSARGHLNYGYTF
>TRBV11-2|NA|TRBJ1-1|NA
TGTGCCAGCAGCTTTTCCGGGGCCTCTGAAGCTTTCTTT
CASSFSGASEAFF
>TRBV7-9|NA|TRBJ1-5|NA
TGTGCCAGCAGCTTAGACAGTTGGAGCAATCAGCCCCAGCATTTT
CASSLDSWSNQPQHF
>TRBV20-1|TRBD2|TRBJ2-3|few
TGCAGTGCTAGTAGCGGGAGAGGGACAGATACGCAGTATTTT
CSASSGRGTDTQYF
>TRBV24-1|NA|TRBJ2-3|NA
TGTGCCACCAGTGATTCCGGGGGAGCGGGAGATACGCAGTATTTT
CATSDSGGAGDTQYF
>TRBV18|NA|TRBJ1-5|NA
TGTGCCAGCTCACCGGACGGCCATAGCAATCAGCCCCAGCATTTT
CASSPDGHSNQPQHF
>TRBV11-2|NA|TRBJ1-2|NA
TGTGCCAGCAGCCCAAGAGGCGGGCGCGCCCCCGGCTACACCTTC
CASSPRGGRAPGYTF
>TRBV27|TRBD1|TRBJ2-3|few
TGTGCCAGCAGTTTCGGGACAGGGCTGGGAGATACGCAGTATTTT
CASSFGTGLGDTQYF
>TRBV28|TRBD1|TRBJ2-4|NA
TGTGCCAGCAGTTCCCGGGACAGGGGGCGCGCCAAAAACATTCAGTACTTC
CASSSRDRGRAKNIQYF
>TRBV7-9|NA|TRBJ1-2|NA
TGTGCCAGCAGCGGCACCCCGGGACCCCAAACCCCCCCTCCCTATGGCTACACCTTC
CASSGTPGPQTPPPYGYTF
>TRBV12-3/TRBV12-4|NA|TRBJ1-1|NA
TGTGCCAGCAGTTTGTTTGGGACTGAAGCTTTCTTT
CASSLFGTEAFF
>TRBV7-2|TRBD1|TRBJ1-1|NA
TGTGCCAGCAGCTTCGTTACAGGGGGCATCGGTGTTTTGGGGACTGAAGCTTTCTTT
CASSFVTGGIGVLGTEAFF
>TRBV19|NA|TRBJ2-1|once
TGTGCCAGTAGCGGAGGGATCAATGAGCAGTTCTTC
CASSGGINEQFF
>TRBV20-1|NA|TRBJ1-1|NA
TGCAGTGCTTCAGTCCAGGGGAACACTGAAGCTTTCTTT
CSASVQGNTEAFF
>TRBV7-2|NA|TRBJ2-7|NA
TGTGCCAGCAGCTTGGAGGGTGGGTACGAGCAGTACTTC
CASSLEGGYEQYF
>TRBV7-9|TRBD1|TRBJ1-1|few
TGTGCCAGCAGCTTAGCGTTCGGACAGGGGATCGCTGAAGCTTTCTTT
CASSLAFGQGIAEAFF